The 21 T cell receptor beta chains in this list originate from one sample, sequenced in a study of T cell responses to AZD1222 COVID-19 vaccine. The protocol was immunoSEQ multiplex PCR, while the TCRdb copy is restricted to in-frame clones and leaves out a portion. This sample has around 140,000 clones, with 86% found just once. The sample was peripheral blood, taken 28 days after the second AZD1222 dose. These receptors were obtained from an adult who received the AZD1222 COVID-19 vaccine.

The rearrangement joins TRBV19 to TRBJ2-7; D is possibly TRBD2 (5 bases). The CDR3 sequence is 15 residues long. Trimming left V 5 bases short and J 1 base short, with 15 bases between. Germline V lookup: CDR1 LNHDA, CDR2 SQIVND (reference sequence). CDR3 coding DNA: TGTGCCAGTAGTTACGGGGATTCTAGGTCCTACGAGCAGTACTTC. Translation: CASSYGDSRSYEQYF.

This clone was recorded a few times. This sequence joins TRBV18 and TRBJ2-1; 7 nucleotides match TRBD2. CDR1 KGHSH and CDR2 LQKENI come from the germline V gene. V dropped 3 bases and J dropped 7; count of bases not matched to a gene: 9. This CDR3 contains 15 residues. CDR3 in amino acids: CASSPNQREGNEQFF. The CDR3 region has the DNA TGTGCCAGCTCACCTAACCAGCGGGAAGGGAATGAGCAGTTCTTC.

CDR3 DNA: TGTGCCAGCAGCCAAGTTGAATCGTTCTCGGGCTACACCTTC. This encodes CASSQVESFSGYTF. The chain combines TRBV3-1 (or the pseudogene TRBV3-2) with TRBJ1-2, with D unclear. Germline CDR1 is LGHDT and CDR2 is YNNKEL (reference sequence). The CDR3 contains 14 residues. V shed 1 base and J shed 8 bases, with 14 bases lying between them.

This clone was picked up one time. This rearrangement joins TRBV6-5 to TRBJ1-3; D is ambiguous. Looked up from germline, CDR1 is MNHEY and CDR2 is SVGAGI. V was clipped by 4 bases and J by 0 bases, with 13 bases between them. This CDR3 spans 16 amino acids. CDR3 DNA: TGTGCCAGCAGTTTGTCTGGACCGGTCTCTGGAAACACCATATATTTT. It specifies CASSLSGPVSGNTIYF.

This chain connects TRBV7-2 to TRBJ2-1, with no clear D. Per the germline V gene, CDR1 is SGHTA and CDR2 is FQGNSA. Trimming took 3 bases from V and 8 from J, leaving 11 bases between them. This CDR3 has 13 amino acids. CDR3 sequence reads: CASSFDPGHEQFF. The CDR3 nucleotides read TGTGCCAGCAGCTTCGACCCGGGCCATGAGCAGTTCTTC.

The rearrangement joins TRBV20-1 to TRBJ2-1; TRBD1 is a possible D gene (5 bases). Trimming stripped 3 bases from V and 5 bases from J, with 20 bases between. CDR1 is DFQATT and CDR2 is SNEGSKA in the germline V gene (reference sequence). The CDR3 contains 16 residues. The CDR3 loop reads CSASAMTASFHNEQFF. The CDR3 coding sequence is TGCAGTGCTAGTGCAATGACAGCATCCTTCCACAATGAGCAGTTCTTC.

V is TRBV21-1 and J is TRBJ1-1; TRBD1 is the table's D call, not checked against the DNA. TRBV21-1 is described as a pseudogene. The CDR3 extends over 19 amino acids. Here the CDR3 reads CASSKARVDREARNTEAFF. As DNA, the CDR3 is TGTGCCAGCAGCAAAGCTAGGGTGGACAGGGAAGCCAGGAACACTGAAGCTTTCTTT.

The CDR3: CASSQAGQGSYNSPLHF. The DNA for the CDR3 is TGTGCCAGCAGCCAAGCTGGACAGGGCTCCTATAATTCACCCCTCCACTTT. The chain recombines TRBV3-1 (or the pseudogene TRBV3-2) with TRBJ1-6, with 8 bases matching TRBD1. Germline assignment: CDR1 LGHDT and CDR2 YNNKEL (reference sequence). Trimming removed 1 base from V and 0 bases from J; junction bases left unmatched: 2. CDR3 length equals 17 residues.

The rearrangement uses TRBV2 and TRBJ2-3, with 14 positions matching TRBD2. CDR1 is SNHLY and CDR2 is FYNNEI in the germline V gene. This CDR3 spans 16 amino acids. With 9 bases clipped from V and 6 bases from J, the junction kept 11 bases outside the gene matches. The CDR3 here is CASVTGTSGGADTQYF. The CDR3 region has the DNA TGTGCCAGTGTCACCGGGACTAGCGGGGGAGCGGATACGCAGTATTTT.

V and J are TRBV18 and TRBJ2-2; 8 bases fit TRBD1. J lost 6 bases, V lost 3 bases, and 9 bases had no gene match. The CDR3 loop spans 16 amino acids. Germline-derived CDR1 and CDR2 are KGHSH and LQKENI. CDR3 sequence reads: CASSPEGQGVAGELFF. The CDR3 bases are TGTGCCAGCTCACCCGAAGGACAGGGTGTTGCCGGGGAGCTGTTTTTT.

This chain uses TRBV2 with TRBJ1-5; D is unresolved. V lost 5 bases and J 11 bases, leaving 19 bases between the germline ends. Germline V gene sequence: CDR1 SNHLY, CDR2 FYNNEI. This CDR3 is 14 amino acids long. The CDR3, as DNA: TGTGCCAGCAGTCCCCCTGGGAGGTCCTCGGCCCAGCATTTT. Residues: CASSPPGRSSAQHF.

This clone came up a few times. The genes are TRBV6-5 and TRBJ1-2; 7 nucleotides line up with TRBD1. This CDR3 is 14 amino acids long. V lost 6 bases to trimming and J lost 4 bases; unmatched junction nucleotides: 8. Per germline, CDR1 MNHEY and CDR2 SVGAGI. The CDR3 region has the DNA TGTGCCAGCAGCGGGGAGGGGGCTCGCTATGGCTACACCTTC. Translating it yields CASSGEGARYGYTF.

CDR3 nucleotide sequence: TGTGCCAGCAGCCAAGGTAGCGGGAGGGCCCTCGGGACAGATACGCAGTATTTT. This codes for CASSQGSGRALGTDTQYF. This chain links TRBV3-1 (or the pseudogene TRBV3-2) with TRBJ2-3; 11 bases are a match to TRBD2. The ends lost 1 base at V and 3 bases at J; junction bases unmatched: 9. The CDR3 is 18 amino acids. Germline values: CDR1 LGHDT, CDR2 YNNKEL (reference sequence).

The chain is built from TRBV5-8 and TRBJ1-3, with 10 bases lining up with TRBD1. Unmatched junction bases numbered 7, after V lost 3 bases and J lost 1 base. The V gene's germline CDR1 is SGHTS and CDR2 YDEGEE. The CDR3 is 17 amino acids. In DNA form, the CDR3 reads TGTGCCAGCAGCTCAACCGGGACAGGGGTGTCTGGAAACACCATATATTTT. It codes for CASSSTGTGVSGNTIYF.

J is TRBJ2-1 and V is TRBV9; the match to TRBD2 covers 7 bases. The CDR3 runs to 13 residues. Germline values: CDR1 SGDLS, CDR2 YYNGEE. After removal of 2 bases from V and 15 bases from J, the junction contained 11 bases not matched to a gene. DNA for the CDR3: TGTGCCAGCAGCGTCGGGACTACCGAGCCCGGGTTCTTC. Protein product: CASSVGTTEPGFF.

The CDR3, as DNA: TGTGCCAGCAGTTACTGGTGGCTAGAGGAGCAGTTCTTC. Its protein product is CASSYWWLEEQFF. The rearrangement links TRBV6-2 or TRBV6-3 to TRBJ2-1, with D unresolved. This CDR3 has 13 amino acids. Germline loops: CDR1 MNHEY, CDR2 SVGEGT. Trimming took off 1 base at V and 10 bases at J, with 11 bases between the two ends.

The chain employs TRBV27 and TRBJ1-2, with TRBD1 matching 9 bases. The germline CDR1 and CDR2 sequences are MNHEY and SMNVEV (reference sequence). CDR3 length: 14 amino acids. The V segment lost 8 bases and the J segment 8 bases; nucleotides outside the gene matches: 12. CDR3 coding DNA: TGTGCCAGCGGTATCCCCGGGACAGGGAAGGGCTACACCTTC. Translating gives CASGIPGTGKGYTF.

The V and J genes are TRBV11-3 and TRBJ1-1; D might be TRBD1 (5 bases). Germline lookup yields CDR1 SGHNT and CDR2 YENEEA. The V and J ends lost 3 bases and 5 bases respectively, with 13 bases between them. The CDR3 has 14 amino acids. CDR3 sequence reads: CASSLEQGSTEAFF. The DNA for the CDR3 is TGTGCCAGCAGCTTGGAGCAGGGATCGACTGAAGCTTTCTTT.

This clone appeared a single time. V usage is TRBV29-1 and J usage is TRBJ2-5; 7 bases line up with TRBD1. The ends lost 0 bases at V and 1 base at J; junction bases unmatched: 2. The germline gives CDR1 SQVTM, CDR2 ANQGSEA. The CDR3 spans 14 residues. The CDR3 region is CSVEDTGAQETQYF. The CDR3 DNA reads TGCAGCGTTGAAGATACAGGGGCCCAAGAGACCCAGTACTTC.

J is TRBJ2-3 and V is TRBV5-4, with 10 bases matching TRBD1. Germline-derived CDR1 and CDR2 are SGHNT and YYREEE (reference sequence). This CDR3 has 16 amino acids. The V gene end was trimmed by 4 bases and the J gene end by 1 base; junction bases not matched to a gene: 6. CDR3 in amino acids: CASSTTGTGGTDTQYF. The DNA for the CDR3 is TGTGCCAGCAGCACCACAGGGACAGGGGGCACAGATACGCAGTATTTT. The entire variable domain, with the rest obtained from reference TRBV5-4 and TRBJ2-3, is as follows: ETGVTQSPTHLIKTRGQQVTLRCSSQSGHNTVSWYQQALGQGPQFIFQYYREEENGRGNFPPRFSGLQFPNYSSELNVNALELDDSALYLCASSTTGTGGTDTQYFGPGTRLTVL.

This rearrangement joins TRBV3-1 (or the pseudogene TRBV3-2) to TRBJ1-6; D uncertain. Per the germline V gene, CDR1 is LGHDT and CDR2 is YNNKEL (reference sequence). Trimming shortened V by 2 bases and J by 10 bases, and 9 bases separated the two germline ends. This CDR3 is 13 amino acids long. The CDR3 loop is CASSQRAKSPLHF. CDR3 sequence (DNA): TGTGCCAGCAGCCAAAGGGCAAAGTCACCCCTCCACTTT.